The next 29 T cell receptor beta chains were all read from a single sample in a study of early T cells in non-severe SARS-CoV-2 infection. TCRdb itself ran the 5' RACE reads through MiXCR, one entry per CDR3 protein. In the table there are about 69,000 distinct CDR3 sequences, around 13% of which are singletons. The sequenced sample consisted of whole blood. These TCRs come from an adult who was a healthcare worker with PCR-confirmed SARS-CoV-2 infection or an uninfected control (not recorded which).

This chain joins TRBV3-1 and TRBJ2-3; 7 bases line up with TRBD2. Per germline, CDR1 LGHDT and CDR2 YNNKEL (reference sequence). The trim removed 4 bases at V and 4 bases at J, leaving 8 bases unmatched. The CDR3 has 15 amino acids. CDR3 in DNA: TGTGCCAGCAGCCCGGCGGGCCGGGGGGCAGATACGCAGTATTTT. Translating gives CASSPAGRGADTQYF.

The rearrangement uses TRBV14 and TRBJ2-7; TRBD2 agrees at 7 bases. J lost 2 bases, V lost 3 bases, and 7 bases had no gene match. The CDR3 is made up of 15 amino acids. The germline CDR1 and CDR2 sequences are SGHDN and FVKESK. The CDR3 protein is CASSQTGGNTYEQYF. The CDR3 DNA reads TGTGCCAGCAGCCAGACGGGGGGAAATACCTACGAGCAGTACTTC. Combining the CDR3 with reference TRBV14 and TRBJ2-7 gives the whole variable domain EAGVTQFPSHSVIEKGQTVTLRCDPISGHDNLYWYRRVMGKEIKFLLHFVKESKQDESGMPNNRFLAERTGGTYSTLKVQPAELEDSGVYFCASSQTGGNTYEQYFGPGTRLTVT.

This chain connects TRBV11-3 to TRBJ1-6; unclear D gene. V lost 4 bases and J 0 bases, leaving 4 bases between the germline ends. Germline CDR1 is SGHNT and CDR2 is YENEEA. The CDR3 has 14 residues. The CDR3 is CASSYDSYNSPLHF. The DNA for the CDR3 is TGTGCCAGCAGCTATGACTCCTATAATTCACCCCTCCACTTT.

This clonotype appeared a few times. J is TRBJ1-4 and V is TRBV30; D may be TRBD1 (5 bases). This CDR3 is built from 13 residues. V lost 3 bases, J lost 8 bases, and 13 bases lay in between. Germline CDR1 GTSNPN, CDR2 SVGIG (reference sequence). CDR3 in DNA: TGTGCCTGGAGGGCAAGCGGGGGGGAAAAACTGTTTTTT. Translated, it gives CAWRASGGEKLFF.

The chain links TRBV5-6 to TRBJ2-7; D is ambiguous. V lost 4 bases to trimming and J lost 2 bases, with 7 bases between them. CDR3 size: 12 residues. CDR1 and CDR2 (germline): SGHDT, YYEEEE. The CDR3 spells CASSVTAYEQYF. The CDR3 nucleotides are TGTGCCAGCAGCGTTACAGCCTACGAGCAGTACTTC.

The rearrangement uses TRBV29-1 and TRBJ1-1; TRBD1 is a possible D gene (5 bases). The germline V gene has CDR1 SQVTM and CDR2 ANQGSEA. This CDR3 contains 13 residues. V lost 3 bases to trimming and J lost 2 bases, with 10 bases between them. For the CDR3, the DNA is TGCAGCGTTGACAGGGCGTCAAACACTGAAGCTTTCTTT. It yields the protein CSVDRASNTEAFF.

This clonotype was detected only a few times. The J gene is TRBJ2-5, the V gene TRBV20-1; 10 nucleotides line up with TRBD2. The CDR3 covers 15 residues. Losses at the gene ends were 0 bases for V and 1 base for J; bases not matched to a gene: 2. From germline, CDR1 is DFQATT and CDR2 SNEGSKA (reference sequence). This CDR3 is CSARELAGPQETQYF. CDR3 bases: TGCAGTGCTAGAGAACTAGCGGGACCCCAAGAGACCCAGTACTTC.

The chain recombines TRBV5-1 with TRBJ2-5; TRBD2 matches at 7 bases. This CDR3 contains 14 residues. The germline V gene encodes CDR1 SGHRS and CDR2 YFSETQ. Trimming removed 6 bases from V and 2 bases from J; junction bases left unmatched: 7. The DNA of the CDR3 is TGCGCCAGCAAGGGAGGGGCAACTCAAGAGACCCAGTACTTC. Protein: CASKGGATQETQYF.

Here the CDR3 reads CSASGGNSPLHF. For the CDR3, the DNA is TGCAGTGCTAGTGGGGGGAATTCACCCCTCCACTTT. The chain couples TRBV20-1 to TRBJ1-6; a possible D gene is TRBD1 (5 bases). This CDR3 comprises 12 residues. The V end was cut by 3 bases, the J end by 7 bases, with 7 bases between. CDR1 DFQATT and CDR2 SNEGSKA come from the germline V gene (reference sequence).

In this sample, this clonotype turned up many times. V gene TRBV7-6 combines with J gene TRBJ1-1; D uncertain. Trimming shortened V by 5 bases and J by 0 bases, and 10 bases separated the two germline ends. Germline-derived CDR1 and CDR2 are SGHVS and FNYEAQ. This CDR3 contains 14 residues. The CDR3 here is CASSLFELNTEAFF. As DNA, the CDR3 is TGTGCCAGCAGCCTTTTTGAGCTGAACACTGAAGCTTTCTTT.

This clonotype was picked up many times. V is TRBV18 and J is TRBJ1-6; D not resolved. Trimming took off 1 base at V and 5 bases at J, with 9 bases between the two ends. The CDR3 consists of 15 residues. Germline CDR1 KGHSH, CDR2 LQKENI. The CDR3 spells CASSPRVSNNSPLHF. Written as DNA, the CDR3 is TGTGCCAGCTCACCACGAGTATCGAATAATTCACCCCTCCACTTT.

This clonotype was observed at least ten times. This rearrangement joins TRBV29-1 to TRBJ2-3; D ambiguous. The CDR3 is made up of 14 amino acids. Looked up from germline, CDR1 is SQVTM and CDR2 is ANQGSEA. The CDR3 sequence is CSSTASWGTDTQYF. The CDR3 nucleotides are TGCAGTTCTACGGCCAGCTGGGGCACAGATACGCAGTATTTT.

This clonotype was seen many times. V gene TRBV6-2 or TRBV6-3 combines with J gene TRBJ2-3; D not resolved. Germline V gene sequence: CDR1 MNHEY, CDR2 SVGEGT. V lost 2 bases and J lost 6, with 3 bases in between. The CDR3 length is 11 residues. This CDR3 is CASSYPDTQYF. CDR3 bases: TGTGCCAGCAGTTACCCGGATACGCAGTATTTT.

This clonotype was counted many times. The CDR3 region has the DNA TGCAGCGTTGCACAAGGCAGGGGGCTTGGCACTGAAGCTTTCTTT. Translation gives CSVAQGRGLGTEAFF. This rearrangement joins TRBV29-1 to TRBJ1-1, with 8 nucleotides matching TRBD1. From germline, CDR1 is SQVTM and CDR2 ANQGSEA. The CDR3 runs 15 residues. J lost 4 bases, V lost 4 bases, and 11 bases had no gene match.

The V gene is TRBV3-1, the J gene TRBJ2-1; D uncertain. The CDR3 is 15 residues long. V lost 0 bases, J lost 5 bases, and 11 bases lay in between. The germline gives CDR1 LGHDT, CDR2 YNNKEL (reference sequence). The CDR3 protein is CASSQDHSRDNEQFF. For the CDR3, the DNA is TGTGCCAGCAGCCAAGATCATTCCCGGGACAATGAGCAGTTCTTC.

The chain links TRBV6-5 to TRBJ1-3; 9 positions match TRBD1. CDR3 size: 16 residues. After removal of 6 bases from V and 0 bases from J, the junction contained 6 bases not matched to a gene. Per germline, CDR1 MNHEY and CDR2 SVGAGI. This chain's CDR3 is CASSMTGGPSGNTIYF. Here the CDR3 DNA reads TGTGCCAGCAGCATGACAGGGGGTCCCTCTGGAAACACCATATATTTT.

The gene calls are TRBV20-1 and TRBJ2-7, with a tentative D call TRBD2 (5 bases). This CDR3 region has 11 residues. Between the trimmed V and J ends, which lost 3 bases and 8 bases, there was a span of 11 bases. Looked up from germline, CDR1 is DFQATT and CDR2 is SNEGSKA (reference sequence). The CDR3 DNA reads as TGCAGTGCTAGGAGAGCGGCGAAGCAGTACTTC. Its protein is CSARRAAKQYF.

At least ten counts were recorded for this clonotype. The V call is TRBV12-3 or TRBV12-4, the J call TRBJ1-5; no clear D gene. The CDR3 is 17 amino acids. Trimming stripped 6 bases from V and 7 bases from J, with 25 bases between. The CDR3 nucleotides are TGTGCCAGCAGCCGGGGAGAAGGCTTGAGGTTCGGGCAGCCCCAGCATTTT. It codes for CASSRGEGLRFGQPQHF.

The genes are TRBV20-1 and TRBJ1-5; unclear D gene. Trimming removed 5 bases from V and 6 bases from J, with 8 bases in between. Germline V gene sequence: CDR1 DFQATT, CDR2 SNEGSKA (reference sequence). The CDR3 totals 11 residues. CDR3 nucleotide sequence: TGCAGTGCTGGAGGTGTTCAGCCCCAGCATTTT. It encodes CSAGGVQPQHF.

This clonotype appeared many times. The gene calls are TRBV7-9 and TRBJ1-4; 7 nucleotides line up with TRBD1. The CDR3 consists of 15 residues. Trimming at V came to 6 bases and at J to 4 bases, leaving 8 bases not matched to a gene. Germline V gene sequence: CDR1 SEHNR, CDR2 FQNEAQ (reference sequence). CDR3 nucleotides: TGTGCCAGCAGTCGAACACAGGGGATTAATGAAAAACTGTTTTTT. This codes for CASSRTQGINEKLFF.

Only a few counts were recorded for this clonotype. The V and J genes are TRBV2 and TRBJ1-1; no clear D gene. Germline-derived CDR1 and CDR2 are SNHLY and FYNNEI. Trimming shortened V by 2 bases and J by 8 bases, and 9 bases separated the two germline ends. The CDR3 is 12 amino acids. The CDR3 DNA is TGTGCCAGCAGTGAAAGTAGCCGAGAAGCTTTCTTT. Amino acid sequence: CASSESSREAFF.

The rearrangement uses TRBV20-1 and TRBJ2-7; 7 bases are shared with TRBD1. Germline values: CDR1 DFQATT, CDR2 SNEGSKA (reference sequence). The CDR3 is 13 amino acids. After removal of 6 bases from V and 4 bases from J, the junction contained 9 bases not matched to a gene. This CDR3 is CSATDRFAYEQYF. DNA of the CDR3: TGCAGTGCCACGGACAGGTTCGCTTACGAGCAGTACTTC.

The chain uses TRBV9 and TRBJ2-2, with a possible D match to TRBD1 (5 bases). CDR1 and CDR2 (germline): SGDLS, YYNGEE. The CDR3 is 16 residues long. Trimming took 0 bases from V and 7 from J, leaving 16 bases between them. The CDR3 coding sequence is TGTGCCAGCAGCGTAGTGGACATCCACAGTGGCGGGGAGCTGTTTTTT. Amino acids: CASSVVDIHSGGELFF.

This clonotype was counted at least ten times. The V gene is TRBV24-1, the J gene TRBJ1-1; perhaps TRBD1 as D (5 bases). This CDR3 has 13 residues. V shed 7 bases and J shed 4 bases, with 12 bases lying between them. Germline V gene data show CDR1 as KGHDR and CDR2 as SFDVKD. CDR3 residues: CATRDQGSTEAFF. The CDR3 coding sequence is TGTGCCACCAGGGACCAGGGTTCCACTGAAGCTTTCTTT.

The J gene is TRBJ2-2, the V gene TRBV7-9; 10 bases are shared with TRBD2. Trimming cost V 2 bases and J 3 bases; bases outside gene matches: 0. The V gene's germline CDR1 is SEHNR and CDR2 FQNEAQ (reference sequence). The CDR3 has 15 amino acids. CDR3 in DNA: TGTGCCAGCAGCTTACTAGCGGGGGACACCGGGGAGCTGTTTTTT. This sequence encodes CASSLLAGDTGELFF.

At least ten counts were recorded for this clonotype. The chain couples TRBV7-9 to TRBJ1-2; D might be TRBD1 (5 bases). The CDR3 is 15 amino acids. Germline CDR1 and CDR2: SEHNR and FQNEAQ (reference sequence). Trimming pared 0 bases from V and 4 bases from J, leaving 12 bases between. CDR3 region: CASSLAGGLSYGYTF. As DNA, the CDR3 is TGTGCCAGCAGCTTAGCGGGGGGACTGAGCTATGGCTACACCTTC.

Many counts were recorded for this clonotype. This chain links TRBV6-5 with TRBJ1-1; tentatively, D is TRBD1 (5 bases). The CDR3 loop spans 11 amino acids. The germline V gene has CDR1 MNHEY and CDR2 SVGAGI. The V and J ends lost 7 bases and 9 bases respectively, with 12 bases between them. This CDR3 is CASTQGEKAFF. CDR3 nucleotides: TGTGCCAGCACCCAGGGTGAGAAAGCTTTCTTT.

On this clonotype itself: Germline is not matched at one junction end, which may reflect a read error. This sequence joins TRBV5-1 and TRBJ1-2; 9 positions match TRBD1. This CDR3 comprises 14 residues. CDR1 is SGHRS, CDR2 YFSETQ, per germline. The CDR3 reads CANSRDRANYGYTF. The CDR3 DNA is TGCGCCAACAGCCGGGACAGGGCCAACTATGGCTACACCTTC.

This chain uses TRBV5-5 with TRBJ2-5; D possibly corresponds to TRBD2 (5 bases). CDR3 size: 12 residues. Trimming shortened V by 4 bases and J by 5 bases, and 9 bases separated the two germline ends. Germline V gene lookup returns CDR1 SGHKS and CDR2 YYEKEE (reference sequence). The DNA for the CDR3 is TGTGCCAGCAGCCCGGGGTCTGAGACCCAGTACTTC. Residues: CASSPGSETQYF.